The clone carrying this T cell receptor (beta chain) was found a few times. This entry is derived from a study of beta chain features in type 1 diabetes. The length of the CDR3 is 15 residues. V lost 4 bases, J lost 4 bases, and 17 bases lay in between. The germline V gene encodes CDR1 GTSNPN and CDR2 SVGIG (reference sequence). A sort by CD45RO/CCR7/CD25/CD127/CD95/CD27 yielded CD4+ naive, central memory, regulatory and stem cell-like memory cells. What was sequenced were expressed TCRB transcripts, since all of the isolated RNA had been reverse transcribed. Naive, central memory and regulatory T cell samples yielded about 3.57 million reads on average. Profiling relied on immunoSEQ multiplex PCR, and the TCRdb table lists in-frame clones only, not all of them. The sample yields about 470,000 clones, 30% seen once.

The receptor's source is a man between 18 and 29 years old in good health. Material for sequencing was naive CD4+ T cells from blood. The rearrangement links TRBV30 to TRBJ2-1; D is possibly TRBD1 or TRBD2 (5 bases each). CDR3 region: CAWTSGQNFYNEQFF. The CDR3 DNA sequence: TGTGCCTGGACCTCGGGGCAGAACTTTTACAATGAGCAGTTCTTC.